This TCR beta chain was captured in a study of shared clonotypes between healthy human individuals. At the deep level, the assay was run. Some 30,000 T cell genomes (about 300 ng DNA) went into each PBMC replicate. The protocol was immunoSEQ multiplex PCR, while the TCRdb copy is restricted to in-frame clones and leaves out a portion. The repertoire holds about 560,000 clones, roughly four fifths seen once, with about 11% in the top ten. Only Caucasian adults living in Nashville, Tennessee served as donors. This receptor was taken from a woman aged 40 to 55 in good health. Some clones in this sample may be carry-over from other donors' samples. Sequencing input: PBMCs.

CDR3 sequence (DNA): TGTGCTAGTGGCAAAGACAGCTACGAGCAGTACTTC. This sequence encodes CASGKDSYEQYF. The V and J genes are TRBV12-5 and TRBJ2-7, with D perhaps TRBD1 (5 bases). The CDR3 runs to 12 residues. V was pared by 6 bases and J by 3 bases, with 9 bases between. Germline V gene sequence: CDR1 LGHNT, CDR2 FRNRAP.